This entry lists 16 T cell receptor beta chains sequenced from one sample in a study of blood T cell repertoires in COVID-19. Generated by immunoSEQ multiplex PCR, the TCRdb table keeps only in-frame clones and is missing some. The sample carries some 230,000 clones, 70% to 85% recorded once. Sequenced: PBMCs or T cells enriched from blood (not recorded which). These receptors were taken from a woman between 40 and 55 years old with acute COVID-19.

The chain uses TRBV5-1 and TRBJ1-1; D perhaps matches TRBD1 (5 bases). Germline V gives CDR1 SGHRS, CDR2 YFSETQ. The CDR3 contains 13 residues. Trimming cost V 5 bases and J 1 base, with 9 bases left between them. The DNA of the CDR3 is TGCGCCAGCAGAAGGCAGGGGAACACTGAAGCTTTCTTT. Protein: CASRRQGNTEAFF.

This chain connects TRBV7-3 to TRBJ2-1, with TRBD2 matching 9 bases. The length of the CDR3 is 14 residues. J was trimmed by 8 bases and V by 2 bases; bases with no gene match: 4. The germline gives CDR1 SGHTA, CDR2 FQGTGA. DNA of the CDR3: TGTGCCAGCAGCTTAGGGGCGGGAGGGTATGAGCAGTTCTTC. It codes for CASSLGAGGYEQFF.

The rearrangement joins TRBV11-2 to TRBJ2-5; a possible D gene is TRBD2 (5 bases). The CDR3 totals 13 residues. Germline CDR1 is SGHAT and CDR2 is FQNNGV. Trimming took off 7 bases at V and 4 bases at J, with 13 bases between the two ends. CDR3 sequence: CASNPGVRETQYF. The CDR3 DNA reads as TGTGCCAGCAACCCCGGGGTCCGAGAGACCCAGTACTTC.

The genes are TRBV5-1 and TRBJ1-3; D remains ambiguous. The germline CDR1 and CDR2 sequences are SGHRS and YFSETQ. The CDR3 covers 15 residues. The V end lost 4 bases, the J end lost 3 bases, and 14 bases lay between the germline ends. The chain's CDR3 is CASSETQAYGNTIYF. The DNA of the CDR3 is TGCGCCAGCAGCGAAACCCAGGCGTATGGAAACACCATATATTTT.

DNA of the CDR3: TGCGCCAGCAGCTCCACAGGCCAGGGGTCACCCCTCCACTTT. Its translation: CASSSTGQGSPLHF. The chain is built from TRBV10-1 and TRBJ1-6, with a weak D call TRBD1 (6 bases). Germline values: CDR1 WNHNN, CDR2 SYGVQD (reference sequence). CDR3 size: 14 residues. V was trimmed by 6 bases and J by 10 bases, leaving 16 bases between them.

J is TRBJ2-7 and V is TRBV27, with D perhaps matching TRBD2 (5 bases). With 0 bases removed from V and 3 bases from J, the gap between germline ends came to 15 bases. The CDR3 contains 16 residues. CDR1 and CDR2 (germline): MNHEY, SMNVEV (reference sequence). The CDR3 spells CASSLSPRPGLYEQYF. The CDR3 nucleotides read TGTGCCAGCAGTTTATCCCCTAGGCCTGGACTCTACGAGCAGTACTTC.

The J gene is TRBJ1-5, the V gene TRBV6-5; perhaps TRBD1 as D (6 bases). Trimming removed 9 bases from V and 5 bases from J, with 20 bases in between. Germline V gene sequence: CDR1 MNHEY, CDR2 SVGAGI. This CDR3 has 15 amino acids. In nucleotides, the CDR3 is TGTGCCAGTGCGCGGAACCAGGGGAAGGATCAGCCCCAGCATTTT. This sequence encodes CASARNQGKDQPQHF.

The V and J genes are TRBV6-4 and TRBJ1-2; D unresolved. The CDR3 length is 13 residues. CDR1 MRHNA and CDR2 SNTAGT come from the germline V gene. V was shortened by 0 bases and J by 4 bases, with 6 bases between the two germline ends. CDR3 amino acids: CASSDSSSYGYTF. The DNA for the CDR3 is TGTGCCAGCAGTGACTCCAGTTCCTATGGCTACACCTTC.

DNA of the CDR3: TGTGCCAGCAGTTTATCGGAGGGCACCGGGGAGCTGTTTTTT. Translation gives CASSLSEGTGELFF. The rearrangement joins TRBV27 to TRBJ2-2, with D perhaps TRBD2 (6 bases). The CDR3 spans 14 residues. CDR1 and CDR2 (germline): MNHEY, SMNVEV (reference sequence). Between the trimmed V and J ends, which lost 0 bases and 4 bases, there was a span of 6 bases.

This clone was seen once. This rearrangement joins TRBV27 to TRBJ2-3; the match to TRBD2 covers 11 bases. V shed 5 bases, J shed 3 bases, and the junction held 13 bases outside the gene matches. The V gene's germline CDR1 is MNHEY and CDR2 SMNVEV (reference sequence). The CDR3 consists of 18 residues. Written as DNA, the CDR3 is TGTGCCAGCAGTCAATATAGCGGGAGGGAAAGGGAGACAGATACGCAGTATTTT. Protein sequence: CASSQYSGRERETDTQYF.

The rearrangement uses TRBV5-6 and TRBJ2-5, with TRBD1 identical over 7 bases. The germline gives CDR1 SGHDT, CDR2 YYEEEE. The CDR3 totals 13 residues. V lost 3 bases and J lost 6; bases outside the gene matches: 5. The CDR3 sequence: CASSSDRPKTQYF. CDR3 sequence (DNA): TGTGCCAGCAGCTCGGACAGGCCGAAGACCCAGTACTTC.

This chain links TRBV11-2 with TRBJ2-4, with D possibly being TRBD1 (6 bases). The CDR3 totals 16 residues. CDR1 SGHAT and CDR2 FQNNGV come from the germline V gene. Between the trimmed V and J ends, which lost 5 bases and 0 bases, there was a span of 14 bases. The CDR3 bases are TGTGCCAGCAGCCCCTGGACAGAACTAGCCAAAAACATTCAGTACTTC. Its translation: CASSPWTELAKNIQYF. Combining the CDR3 with reference TRBV11-2 and TRBJ2-4 gives the whole variable domain EAGVAQSPRYKIIEKRQSVAFWCNPISGHATLYWYQQILGQGPKLLIQFQNNGVVDDSQLPKDRFSAERLKGVDSTLKIQPAKLEDSAVYLCASSPWTELAKNIQYFGAGTRLSVL.

This clone was picked up a small number of times. V is TRBV6-7 and J is TRBJ2-7; D is ambiguous. Being an ORF, TRBV6-7 has a function that is uncertain. This CDR3 region has 14 residues. The germline V and J ends were trimmed by 0 bases and 4 bases, with 10 bases remaining between them. The CDR3 DNA is TGTGCCAGCAGTTACTCTCCAGGCGAATACGAGCAGTACTTC. Translating it yields CASSYSPGEYEQYF.

About this clone: Other DNA sequences in the sample encode the same CDR3. V gene TRBV28 combines with J gene TRBJ1-5; D unresolved. Germline CDR1 and CDR2: MDHEN and SYDVKM. Trimming took off 0 bases at V and 1 base at J, with 10 bases between the two ends. CDR3 size: 16 residues. The CDR3 protein is CASSLWAVNSNQPQHF. In DNA form, the CDR3 reads TGTGCCAGCAGTTTATGGGCCGTAAACAGCAATCAGCCCCAGCATTTT.

The chain combines TRBV27 with TRBJ2-7; 13 bases match TRBD2. Germline V gives CDR1 MNHEY, CDR2 SMNVEV (reference sequence). The ends lost 5 bases at V and 5 bases at J; junction bases unmatched: 12. The CDR3 contains 17 residues. CDR3 amino acids: CASSRTAGTSGTHEQYF. The CDR3 DNA follows: TGTGCCAGCAGTCGGACAGCCGGGACTAGCGGGACCCACGAGCAGTACTTC.

The V call is TRBV16, the J call TRBJ1-2; D is unclear. The V gene's germline CDR1 is KGHSY and CDR2 FQNENV. V was cut by 2 bases and J by 4 bases, with 11 bases left in between. This CDR3 is 14 amino acids long. The CDR3 bases are TGTGCCAGCAGCCAAAACTCCAGGTCCTATGGCTACACCTTC. It is translated as CASSQNSRSYGYTF.